These 23 T cell receptor beta chains were sequenced from one sample in a study of PD-L1 blockade in urothelial cancer. Generated by immunoSEQ multiplex PCR, the TCRdb table keeps only in-frame clones and is missing some. The profile shows 70,000 to 80,000 clones, around four fifths of them singletons. The time point was: pretreatment peripheral blood. The material was PBMCs, obtained around atezolizumab (anti-PD-L1) treatment. All receptors come from a man aged 35 to 55 with urothelial cancer.

The rearrangement uses TRBV7-9 and TRBJ1-1, with TRBD1 as a possible D gene (5 bases). Trimming took off 8 bases at V and 1 base at J, with 17 bases between the two ends. The CDR3 is made up of 15 amino acids. CDR1 and CDR2 (germline): SEHNR, FQNEAQ (reference sequence). The CDR3 loop is CASHPPSRANTEAFF. The CDR3 DNA follows: TGTGCCAGCCACCCCCCAAGCAGGGCGAACACTGAAGCTTTCTTT.

The chain joins TRBV5-1 to TRBJ1-1, with 8 positions matching TRBD1. Germline V lookup: CDR1 SGHRS, CDR2 YFSETQ. The trim removed 2 bases at V and 5 bases at J, leaving 5 bases unmatched. The CDR3 runs to 14 residues. CDR3 residues: CASSFTGGMTEAFF. As DNA, the CDR3 is TGCGCCAGCAGCTTTACAGGGGGTATGACTGAAGCTTTCTTT.

The chain is built from TRBV28 and TRBJ1-1; D unresolved. The CDR3 sequence is 14 residues long. Germline loops: CDR1 MDHEN, CDR2 SYDVKM. Deletions cut 6 bases from V and 4 bases from J, with 15 bases between. The CDR3 sequence: CASSLPRQGTEAFF. Written as DNA, the CDR3 is TGTGCCAGCAGCCTCCCCCGACAAGGCACTGAAGCTTTCTTT.

The chain employs TRBV28 and TRBJ2-3; 11 bases fit TRBD2. CDR1 is MDHEN and CDR2 is SYDVKM in the germline V gene. Trimming removed 3 bases from V and 5 bases from J; junction bases left unmatched: 4. This CDR3 spans 15 amino acids. This CDR3 reads CASSLGTSGVDTQYF. The DNA of the CDR3 is TGTGCCAGCAGTTTGGGGACTAGCGGAGTAGATACGCAGTATTTT.

The chain is built from TRBV5-4 and TRBJ1-1; no clear D. The germline gives CDR1 SGHNT, CDR2 YYREEE (reference sequence). Deletions cut 2 bases from V and 10 bases from J, with 15 bases between. This CDR3 is built from 13 residues. CDR3 in amino acids: CASSFETGGGAFF. The CDR3 DNA is TGTGCCAGCAGCTTCGAAACCGGAGGTGGAGCTTTCTTT.

The chain joins TRBV10-3 to TRBJ1-1; D unclear. Germline-derived CDR1 and CDR2 are ENHRY and SYGVKD. The germline V and J ends were trimmed by 5 bases and 1 base, with 8 bases remaining between them. The CDR3 totals 13 residues. The CDR3 nucleotides are TGTGCCATCAGTCTACAGACGAACACTGAAGCTTTCTTT. Translating gives CAISLQTNTEAFF.

This clone was counted a single time. This chain uses TRBV6-4 with TRBJ2-1; 9 bases line up with TRBD2. The germline V gene encodes CDR1 MRHNA and CDR2 SNTAGT. The CDR3 is made up of 13 amino acids. The V gene end was trimmed by 2 bases and the J gene end by 13 bases; junction bases not matched to a gene: 6. CDR3 bases: TGTGCCAGCAGTGACCCAGCGGGGGGTAGTCAGTTCTTC. Translated: CASSDPAGGSQFF.

This chain connects TRBV27 to TRBJ2-7; 8 bases map to TRBD2. This CDR3 comprises 16 residues. From germline, CDR1 is MNHEY and CDR2 SMNVEV (reference sequence). Trimming removed 3 bases from V and 1 base from J; junction bases left unmatched: 8. The CDR3 coding sequence is TGTGCCAGCAGTTTCCAGAGAGCGGGAGCGTCCTACGAGCAGTACTTC. It specifies CASSFQRAGASYEQYF.

The V gene is TRBV5-6, the J gene TRBJ2-7; 8 bases are a match to TRBD2. Germline-derived CDR1 and CDR2 are SGHDT and YYEEEE. The CDR3 is 14 residues long. Trimming cost V 1 base and J 5 bases; bases outside gene matches: 5. CDR3 protein: CASSLWGLEDEQYF. The CDR3 coding sequence is TGTGCCAGCAGCTTGTGGGGACTAGAAGACGAGCAGTACTTC.

The chain has TRBV28 and TRBJ1-2; D uncertain. Trimming stripped 10 bases from V and 1 base from J, with 13 bases between. Germline assignment: CDR1 MDHEN and CDR2 SYDVKM. This CDR3 has 13 amino acids. Written as DNA, the CDR3 is TGTGCCATCTCGATTGGCCTTAACTATGGCTACACCTTC. It codes for CAISIGLNYGYTF.

V and J are TRBV5-1 and TRBJ2-5; a possible D gene is TRBD2 (5 bases). The CDR3 has 13 amino acids. Germline V gene data show CDR1 as SGHRS and CDR2 as YFSETQ. Trimming shortened V by 5 bases and J by 5 bases, and 13 bases separated the two germline ends. The CDR3 DNA reads as TGCGCCAGCAGTTACTCCCCGGGGGAGACCCAGTACTTC. The encoded protein is CASSYSPGETQYF. Full variable domain (missing parts from reference TRBV5-1 and TRBJ2-5): KAGVTQTPRYLIKTRGQQVTLSCSPISGHRSVSWYQQTPGQGLQFLFEYFSETQRNKGNFPGRFSGRQFSNSRSEMNVSTLELGDSALYLCASSYSPGETQYFGPGTRLLVL.

The chain joins TRBV28 to TRBJ2-5, with D possibly being TRBD1 (5 bases). Trimming took off 2 bases at V and 5 bases at J, with 12 bases between the two ends. This CDR3 comprises 14 residues. CDR1 is MDHEN, CDR2 SYDVKM, per germline. The CDR3 reads CASSLIWGTETQYF. CDR3 coding DNA: TGTGCCAGCAGTTTAATCTGGGGCACGGAGACCCAGTACTTC.

This sequence joins TRBV6-6 and TRBJ2-7, with 7 nucleotides matching TRBD1. CDR1 is MNHNY, CDR2 SVGAGI, per germline (reference sequence). The CDR3 is made up of 14 amino acids. J gave up 4 bases and V 2 bases, and 5 bases lay outside the gene matches. The CDR3 is CASSYGDSGYEQYF. The CDR3 DNA reads TGTGCCAGCAGTTACGGGGACAGCGGTTACGAGCAGTACTTC.

J is TRBJ2-2 and V is TRBV29-1; 9 bases line up with TRBD1. This CDR3 contains 15 residues. Germline CDR1 SQVTM, CDR2 ANQGSEA. V shed 6 bases and J 5 bases; nucleotides not matched to a gene: 10. CDR3 bases: TGCAGCGTGAAAATAGGGACAGGGCGGACCGGGGAGCTGTTTTTT. This codes for CSVKIGTGRTGELFF.

The chain links TRBV5-1 to TRBJ2-5; 11 bases are a match to TRBD2. CDR1 and CDR2 (germline): SGHRS, YFSETQ. The junction had 9 bases not matched to a gene; V was cut back by 4 bases and J by 7 bases. This CDR3 has 15 residues. The CDR3, as DNA: TGCGCCAGCAGCAGGGGACTAGCGGTCGGCGGGACCCAGTACTTC. It is translated as CASSRGLAVGGTQYF.

This clone has more than one count but fewer than ten. V and J are TRBV29-1 and TRBJ2-1; 7 nucleotides agree with TRBD1. V was pared by 8 bases and J by 3 bases, with 7 bases of the junction left unmatched. The CDR3 runs to 13 residues. The V gene's germline CDR1 is SQVTM and CDR2 ANQGSEA. In nucleotides, the CDR3 is TGCAGCACAAAACCAGGGGGCTACAATGAGCAGTTCTTC. It encodes CSTKPGGYNEQFF.

The chain combines TRBV5-1 with TRBJ2-2; D is unresolved. CDR3 length: 13 residues. Germline CDR1 is SGHRS and CDR2 is YFSETQ. Trimming stripped 2 bases from V and 6 bases from J, with 8 bases between. Here the CDR3 reads CASSLLRAGELFF. CDR3 bases: TGCGCCAGCAGCTTATTACGCGCCGGGGAGCTGTTTTTT. The whole variable domain, filled in from reference TRBV5-1 and TRBJ2-2, reads KAGVTQTPRYLIKTRGQQVTLSCSPISGHRSVSWYQQTPGQGLQFLFEYFSETQRNKGNFPGRFSGRQFSNSRSEMNVSTLELGDSALYLCASSLLRAGELFFGEGSRLTVL.

This chain joins TRBV10-3 and TRBJ1-5; tentatively, D is TRBD1 (5 bases). Per the germline V gene, CDR1 is ENHRY and CDR2 is SYGVKD. V lost 0 bases, J lost 7 bases, and 16 bases lay in between. The CDR3 contains 16 residues. The CDR3 DNA sequence: TGTGCCATCAGTGAGTCGGAGCGACAGATCGGCCAGCCCCAGCATTTT. Its protein product is CAISESERQIGQPQHF.

The chain uses TRBV7-2 and TRBJ2-4; D uncertain. The germline CDR1 and CDR2 sequences are SGHTA and FQGNSA. This CDR3 region has 14 residues. Trimming removed 5 bases from V and 9 bases from J, with 17 bases in between. Here the CDR3 DNA reads TGTGCCAGCAGCGAGGCCCCCTCGGGTGGCATTCAGTACTTC. It is translated as CASSEAPSGGIQYF.

This clone was counted a single time. This rearrangement joins TRBV13 to TRBJ1-2; 7 nucleotides agree with TRBD1. Germline-derived CDR1 and CDR2 are PRHDT and FYEKMQ (reference sequence). The CDR3 extends over 15 amino acids. V trimming: 4 bases; J trimming: 3 bases; junction bases outside the gene matches: 8. The DNA for the CDR3 is TGTGCCAGCAGCTCCCGCCCGGGGACAGACTATGGCTACACCTTC. Encoded protein: CASSSRPGTDYGYTF.

The chain employs TRBV19 and TRBJ1-2, with a weak D call TRBD1 (5 bases). CDR3 length: 16 residues. CDR1 is LNHDA and CDR2 is SQIVND in the germline V gene (reference sequence). V was cut by 6 bases and J by 2 bases, with 19 bases left in between. CDR3 in amino acids: CASSTRGTVKNYGYTF. The CDR3 DNA reads TGTGCCAGTAGCACGCGCGGGACGGTGAAAAACTATGGCTACACCTTC.

The chain carries TRBV10-2 and TRBJ2-3, with 9 positions matching TRBD2. With V trimmed by 2 bases and J by 6 bases, 6 bases remained unmatched. From germline, CDR1 is WSHSY and CDR2 SAAADI. The CDR3 has 15 residues. The CDR3 here is CASSEEGLASDTQYF. CDR3 coding DNA: TGCGCCAGCAGTGAGGAGGGACTAGCTAGTGATACGCAGTATTTT.

The V call is TRBV28, the J call TRBJ2-6, with a weak D call TRBD1 (5 bases). V lost 5 bases, J lost 2 bases, and 7 bases lay in between. The germline CDR1 and CDR2 sequences are MDHEN and SYDVKM. The CDR3 covers 14 residues. The CDR3 DNA reads TGTGCCAGCAGTCAGGGAACTGGGGCCAACGTCCTGACTTTC. This gives the protein CASSQGTGANVLTF.